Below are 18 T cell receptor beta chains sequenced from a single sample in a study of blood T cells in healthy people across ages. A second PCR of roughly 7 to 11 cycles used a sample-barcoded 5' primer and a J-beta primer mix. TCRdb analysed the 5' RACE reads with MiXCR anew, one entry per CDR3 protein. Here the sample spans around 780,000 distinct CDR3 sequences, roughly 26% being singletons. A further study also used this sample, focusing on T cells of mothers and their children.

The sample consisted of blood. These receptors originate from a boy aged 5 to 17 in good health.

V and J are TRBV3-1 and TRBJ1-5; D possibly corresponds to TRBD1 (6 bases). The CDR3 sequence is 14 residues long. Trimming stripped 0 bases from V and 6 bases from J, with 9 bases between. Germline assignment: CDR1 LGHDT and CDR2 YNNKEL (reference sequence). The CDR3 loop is CASSQDKGGQPQHF. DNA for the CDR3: TGTGCCAGCAGCCAAGATAAAGGGGGTCAGCCCCAGCATTTT. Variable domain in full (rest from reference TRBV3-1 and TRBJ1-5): DTAVSQTPKYLVTQMGNDKSIKCEQNLGHDTMYWYKQDSKKFLKIMFSYNNKELIINETVPNRFSPKSPDKAHLNLHINSLELGDSAVYFCASSQDKGGQPQHFGDGTRLSIL.

The CDR3 nucleotides read TGTGCCACCAGCAGAGATCTAGGACCCTCTGGGGCCAACGTCCTGACTTTC. Translated: CATSRDLGPSGANVLTF. The genes are TRBV15 and TRBJ2-6; D unclear. This CDR3 is 17 amino acids long. CDR1 and CDR2 (germline): LNHNV, YYDKDF (reference sequence). V dropped 0 bases and J dropped 0 bases, with 9 bases sitting between them.

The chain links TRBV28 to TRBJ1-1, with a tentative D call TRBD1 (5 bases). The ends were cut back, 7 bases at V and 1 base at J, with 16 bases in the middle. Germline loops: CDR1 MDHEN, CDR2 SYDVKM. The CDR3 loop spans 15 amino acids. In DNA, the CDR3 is TGTGCCAGCAAACTGTTAGGGGTACAGAACACTGAAGCTTTCTTT. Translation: CASKLLGVQNTEAFF.

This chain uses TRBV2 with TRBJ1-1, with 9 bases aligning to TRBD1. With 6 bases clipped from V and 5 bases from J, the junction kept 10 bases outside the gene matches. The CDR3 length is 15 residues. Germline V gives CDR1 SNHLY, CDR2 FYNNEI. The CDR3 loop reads CASSRRDRVFTEAFF. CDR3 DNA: TGTGCCAGCAGCCGTAGGGACAGGGTATTTACTGAAGCTTTCTTT.

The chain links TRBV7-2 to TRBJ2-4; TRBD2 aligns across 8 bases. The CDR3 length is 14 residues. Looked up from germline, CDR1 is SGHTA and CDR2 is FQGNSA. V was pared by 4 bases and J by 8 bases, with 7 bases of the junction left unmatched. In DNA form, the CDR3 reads TGTGCCAGCAGCTCCGCGCGGGGGGCGCACATTCAGTACTTC. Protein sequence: CASSSARGAHIQYF.

The CDR3 sequence: CAIRDSNKGLGAFF. CDR3 nucleotides: TGTGCCATCAGAGATTCGAACAAGGGACTGGGAGCTTTCTTT. The chain carries TRBV10-3 and TRBJ1-1; D is possibly TRBD1 (5 bases). In germline, CDR1 is ENHRY, CDR2 SYGVKD. The V end was cut by 6 bases, the J end by 10 bases, with 21 bases between. The CDR3 is 14 amino acids.

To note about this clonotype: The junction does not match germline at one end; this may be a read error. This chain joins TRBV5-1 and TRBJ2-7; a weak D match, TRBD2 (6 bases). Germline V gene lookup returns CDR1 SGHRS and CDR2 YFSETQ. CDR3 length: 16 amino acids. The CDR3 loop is CASSTSRDSRTYEQHF. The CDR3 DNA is TGCGCCAGCAGTACATCCCGGGACTCGAGAACCTACGAGCAGCACTTC.

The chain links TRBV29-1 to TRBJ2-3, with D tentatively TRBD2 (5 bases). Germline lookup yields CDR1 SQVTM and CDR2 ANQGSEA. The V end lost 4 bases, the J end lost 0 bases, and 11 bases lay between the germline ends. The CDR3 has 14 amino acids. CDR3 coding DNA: TGCAGCGTTGCGAGGGCATCCAGCACAGATACGCAGTATTTT. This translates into CSVARASSTDTQYF.

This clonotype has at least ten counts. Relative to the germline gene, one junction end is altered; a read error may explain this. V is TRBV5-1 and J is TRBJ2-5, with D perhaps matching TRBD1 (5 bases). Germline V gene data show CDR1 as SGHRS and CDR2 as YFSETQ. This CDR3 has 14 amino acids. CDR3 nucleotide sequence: TGTGCCAGCAGTTCCCAGGGTGTCCAAGAGACCCAGTACTTC. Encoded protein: CASSSQGVQETQYF.

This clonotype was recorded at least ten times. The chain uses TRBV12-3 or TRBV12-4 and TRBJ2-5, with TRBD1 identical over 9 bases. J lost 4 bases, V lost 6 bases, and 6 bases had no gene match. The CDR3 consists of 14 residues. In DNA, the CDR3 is TGTGCCAGCAGCCCACAGGGGGCTGGAGAGACCCAGTACTTC. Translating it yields CASSPQGAGETQYF.

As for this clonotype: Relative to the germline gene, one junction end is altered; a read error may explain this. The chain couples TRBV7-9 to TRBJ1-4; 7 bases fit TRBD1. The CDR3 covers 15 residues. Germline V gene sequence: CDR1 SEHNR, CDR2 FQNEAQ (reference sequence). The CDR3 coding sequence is TGTGCCAGCAGCAGACAGGGAGAACGGGGTGAAAAACTGCTTTTT. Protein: CASSRQGERGEKLLF.

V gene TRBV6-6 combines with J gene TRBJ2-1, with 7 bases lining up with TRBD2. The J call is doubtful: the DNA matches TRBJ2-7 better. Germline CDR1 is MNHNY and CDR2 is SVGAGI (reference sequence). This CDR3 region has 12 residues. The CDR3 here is CASSAGDYEQYF. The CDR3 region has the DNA TGTGCCAGCAGTGCGGGGGACTACGAGCAGTACTTC.

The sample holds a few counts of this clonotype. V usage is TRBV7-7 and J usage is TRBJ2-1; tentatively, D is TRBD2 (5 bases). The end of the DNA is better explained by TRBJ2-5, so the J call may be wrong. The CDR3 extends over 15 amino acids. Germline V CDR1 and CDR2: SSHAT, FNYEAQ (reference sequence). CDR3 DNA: TGTGCCAGCAGCTTGTCCGGACTCACCGAAGAGACCCAGTACTTC. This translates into CASSLSGLTEETQYF.

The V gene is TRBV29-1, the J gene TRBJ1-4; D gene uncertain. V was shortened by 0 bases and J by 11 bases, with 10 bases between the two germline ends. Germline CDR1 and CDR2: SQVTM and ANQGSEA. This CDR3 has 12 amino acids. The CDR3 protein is CSVEDDGGKLFF. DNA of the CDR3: TGCAGCGTTGAAGACGACGGTGGGAAACTGTTTTTT. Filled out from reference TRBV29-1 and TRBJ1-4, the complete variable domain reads SAVISQKPSRDICQRGTSLTIQCQVDSQVTMMFWYRQQPGQSLTLIATANQGSEATYESGFVIDKFPISRPNLTFSTLTVSNMSPEDSSIYLCSVEDDGGKLFFGSGTQLSVL.

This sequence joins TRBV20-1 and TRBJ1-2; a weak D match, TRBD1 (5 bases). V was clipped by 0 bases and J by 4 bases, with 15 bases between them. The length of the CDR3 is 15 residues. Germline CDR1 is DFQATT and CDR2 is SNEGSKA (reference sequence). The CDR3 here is CSARDVRARGYGYTF. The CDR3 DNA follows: TGCAGTGCTAGAGATGTCAGGGCACGGGGCTATGGCTACACCTTC.

DNA of the CDR3: TGTGCCAGCAGTTTCCAGGGGGCGAAGACCCAGTACTTC. Protein product: CASSFQGAKTQYF. This sequence joins TRBV6-5 and TRBJ2-1; 8 nucleotides match TRBD1. The DNA end lines up better with TRBJ2-5; the J call may be wrong. The CDR3 consists of 13 residues. Germline-derived CDR1 and CDR2 are MNHEY and SVGAGI.

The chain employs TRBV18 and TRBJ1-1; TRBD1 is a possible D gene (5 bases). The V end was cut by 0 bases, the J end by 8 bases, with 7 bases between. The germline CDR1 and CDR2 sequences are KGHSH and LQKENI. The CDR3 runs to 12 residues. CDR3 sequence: CASSPPGPEAFF. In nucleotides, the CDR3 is TGTGCCAGCTCACCACCGGGGCCCGAAGCTTTCTTT.

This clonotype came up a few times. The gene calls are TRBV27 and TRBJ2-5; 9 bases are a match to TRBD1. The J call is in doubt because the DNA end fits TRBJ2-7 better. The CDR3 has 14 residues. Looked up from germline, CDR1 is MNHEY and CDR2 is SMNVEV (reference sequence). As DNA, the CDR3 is TGTGCCAGCAGTTTATTGGGACAGGGCTACGAGCAGTACTTC. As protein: CASSLLGQGYEQYF.